This entry lists 28 T cell receptor beta chains sequenced from one sample in a study of early T cells in non-severe SARS-CoV-2 infection. TCRdb fed the 5' RACE reads into MiXCR, producing one record per CDR3 protein. The sample shows about 72,000 distinct CDR3 sequences, over 9.5% of them seen only once. The specimen comprised whole blood, sampled at baseline. The receptor source for this set is an adult who was a healthcare worker with PCR-confirmed SARS-CoV-2 infection or an uninfected control (not recorded which).

Turning to this clonotype: A much larger clone is a single base away; this may be a read error. The CDR3 end shows no conserved phenylalanine or tryptophan, and so a read error is likely. The rearrangement joins TRBV4-3 to TRBJ2-7; maybe TRBD1 (5 bases). The CDR3 runs 15 residues. The V gene's germline CDR1 is LGHNA and CDR2 YSLEER. V lost 1 base and J 2 bases, leaving 12 bases between the germline ends. CDR3 nucleotides: TGCGCCAGCAGCCAAGCCCAGGGTGGGCCCTACGAGCAGTACCTC. Residues: CASSQAQGGPYEQYL.

This clonotype was found many times. The V and J genes are TRBV19 and TRBJ1-5; 7 nucleotides agree with TRBD1. CDR1 is LNHDA and CDR2 is SQIVND in the germline V gene (reference sequence). V lost 6 bases and J lost 5; bases outside the gene matches: 7. The CDR3 extends over 14 amino acids. This CDR3 reads CASSLQGMDQPQHF. The CDR3 nucleotides are TGTGCCAGTAGCTTACAGGGGATGGATCAGCCCCAGCATTTT.

This clonotype was seen a handful of times. V is TRBV18 and J is TRBJ1-2; D is perhaps TRBD1 (6 bases). Germline loops: CDR1 KGHSH, CDR2 LQKENI. V lost 3 bases, J lost 1 base, and 24 bases lay in between. CDR3 length: 19 amino acids. CDR3 sequence (DNA): TGTGCCAGCTCACCGCTTCCAGCGGGGGGGCGAGAAAGTAACTATGGCTACACCTTC. Its translation: CASSPLPAGGRESNYGYTF.

The V call is TRBV5-1, the J call TRBJ1-1; 8 bases are a match to TRBD1. CDR3 length: 15 amino acids. CDR1 and CDR2 (germline): SGHRS, YFSETQ. Trimming removed 5 bases from V and 4 bases from J; junction bases left unmatched: 10. This CDR3 reads CASRVGGQGITEAFF. The CDR3 DNA sequence: TGCGCCAGCAGGGTTGGCGGACAGGGAATCACTGAAGCTTTCTTT.

The genes are TRBV5-6 and TRBJ2-3, with D possibly being TRBD1 (5 bases). V was clipped by 1 base and J by 0 bases, with 9 bases between them. This CDR3 has 15 residues. Germline CDR1 reads SGHDT; CDR2 reads YYEEEE. The CDR3 sequence: CASSLSYRSTDTQYF. CDR3 sequence (DNA): TGTGCCAGCAGCTTGTCCTACAGGAGCACAGATACGCAGTATTTT. Using reference TRBV5-6 and TRBJ2-3 for the parts outside the CDR3, the full variable domain is DAGVTQSPTHLIKTRGQQVTLRCSPKSGHDTVSWYQQALGQGPQFIFQYYEEEERQRGNFPDRFSGHQFPNYSSELNVNALLLGDSALYLCASSLSYRSTDTQYFGPGTRLTVL.

This clonotype was detected only a few times. The gene calls are TRBV4-3 and TRBJ1-4, with a tentative D call TRBD1 (5 bases). CDR3 length equals 16 residues. In germline, CDR1 is LGHNA, CDR2 YSLEER. V was trimmed by 3 bases and J by 6 bases, leaving 17 bases between them. Written as DNA, the CDR3 is TGCGCCAGCAGCCACCTCACCATGAGGGGTGATGAAAAACTGTTTTTT. The encoded protein is CASSHLTMRGDEKLFF.

The chain has TRBV12-3 or TRBV12-4 and TRBJ1-1; perhaps TRBD1 as D (6 bases). Trimming took off 5 bases at V and 9 bases at J, with 10 bases between the two ends. This CDR3 has 11 residues. CDR3 bases: TGTGCCAGCAGTCCCGGACAGAAAGCTTTCTTT. It encodes CASSPGQKAFF.

V gene TRBV5-1 combines with J gene TRBJ2-3, with TRBD2 as a possible D gene (5 bases). The V end lost 0 bases, the J end lost 0 bases, and 11 bases lay between the germline ends. CDR1 and CDR2 from the germline V gene are SGHRS and YFSETQ. CDR3 length equals 16 residues. CDR3 bases: TGCGCCAGCAGCTTGGCCGGCCCGGGAAGCACAGATACGCAGTATTTT. It encodes CASSLAGPGSTDTQYF. Combining the CDR3 with reference TRBV5-1 and TRBJ2-3 gives the whole variable domain KAGVTQTPRYLIKTRGQQVTLSCSPISGHRSVSWYQQTPGQGLQFLFEYFSETQRNKGNFPGRFSGRQFSNSRSEMNVSTLELGDSALYLCASSLAGPGSTDTQYFGPGTRLTVL.

This clonotype was detected many times. The CDR3 coding sequence is TGTGCCAGCAGCTTGGACCGCTTTGGAAACACAGATACGCAGTATTTT. This encodes CASSLDRFGNTDTQYF. The chain has TRBV7-6 and TRBJ2-3; D gene unclear. Looked up from germline, CDR1 is SGHVS and CDR2 is FNYEAQ. This CDR3 region has 16 residues. Deletions cut 3 bases from V and 2 bases from J, with 15 bases between.

This clonotype was counted a few times. The chain is built from TRBV12-5 and TRBJ2-1; perhaps D is TRBD1 or TRBD2 (5 bases each). Trimming left V 4 bases short and J 8 bases short, with 9 bases between. The germline CDR1 and CDR2 sequences are LGHNT and FRNRAP. The CDR3 extends over 12 amino acids. The CDR3 nucleotides read TGTGCTAGTGGTTCGAGGGGTGATGAGCAGTTCTTC. This gives the protein CASGSRGDEQFF.

In regard to this clonotype: One end of the junction fails to match germline, which may point to a read error. The J gene is TRBJ1-1, the V gene TRBV5-1, with D unclear. The V gene's germline CDR1 is SGHRS and CDR2 YFSETQ. The CDR3 is made up of 15 amino acids. CDR3 sequence reads: CASQRSTAGNTEAFF. As DNA, the CDR3 is TGTGCCAGCCAGAGAAGTACCGCAGGGAACACTGAAGCTTTCTTT.

In regard to this clonotype: This may be a read error, as it is one base from a much larger clone. The rearrangement links TRBV5-6 to TRBJ2-3, with D tentatively TRBD2 (7 bases). Per germline, CDR1 SGHDT and CDR2 YYEEEE. The V end was cut by 6 bases, the J end by 3 bases, with 20 bases between. This CDR3 is built from 16 residues. The CDR3 loop reads CASTLVGRGLTDTQYF. In DNA form, the CDR3 reads TGTGCCAGCACCCTCGTCGGGCGGGGGCTTACAGATACGCAGTATTTT.

This clonotype was observed a few times. The chain carries TRBV29-1 and TRBJ2-3; 8 positions match TRBD1. Per germline, CDR1 SQVTM and CDR2 ANQGSEA. The trim removed 3 bases at V and 0 bases at J, leaving 5 bases unmatched. The CDR3 is 15 amino acids. CDR3 DNA: TGCAGCGTTGACCGGACAGGGTCTAGCACAGATACGCAGTATTTT. Protein sequence: CSVDRTGSSTDTQYF.

This clonotype appeared a few times. J is TRBJ2-5 and V is TRBV4-1; the D is unclear. CDR1 MGHRA and CDR2 YSYEKL come from the germline V gene. Trimming left V 4 bases short and J 1 base short, with 7 bases between. CDR3 length: 13 amino acids. CDR3 in amino acids: CASSPRTQETQYF. CDR3 bases: TGCGCCAGCAGCCCGCGCACCCAAGAGACCCAGTACTTC.

This clonotype has at least ten counts. The chain combines TRBV20-1 with TRBJ2-5; TRBD1 is a possible D gene (6 bases). The CDR3 spans 12 residues. CDR1 is DFQATT and CDR2 is SNEGSKA in the germline V gene (reference sequence). V gave up 6 bases and J gave up 5 bases, with 13 bases separating them. The CDR3 protein is CSALQGMETQYF. CDR3 DNA: TGCAGTGCCTTACAGGGCATGGAGACCCAGTACTTC.

This clonotype was seen repeatedly, ten times or more. In DNA, the CDR3 is TGTGCCAGCAGCGTAGGGGCAGGGGACACCGGGGAGCTGTTTTTT. It codes for CASSVGAGDTGELFF. This chain links TRBV9 with TRBJ2-2; possibly TRBD1 for D (6 bases). This CDR3 is 15 amino acids long. CDR1 and CDR2 from the germline V gene are SGDLS and YYNGEE. Trimming shortened V by 0 bases and J by 3 bases, and 9 bases separated the two germline ends.

V and J are TRBV2 and TRBJ2-5; D unresolved. The CDR3 runs 13 residues. Germline lookup yields CDR1 SNHLY and CDR2 FYNNEI. The germline V and J ends were trimmed by 3 bases and 2 bases, with 7 bases remaining between them. CDR3 sequence (DNA): TGTGCCAGCAGTGAGGGCAGACAAGAGACCCAGTACTTC. Translating it yields CASSEGRQETQYF.

The rearrangement links TRBV30 to TRBJ1-2; weak D call: TRBD1 (5 bases). Trimming took 5 bases from V and 3 from J, leaving 16 bases between them. Germline CDR1 is GTSNPN and CDR2 is SVGIG (reference sequence). This CDR3 spans 14 amino acids. DNA of the CDR3: TGTGCCTGGGCCAGGGACGGCCCCTACTATGGCTACACCTTC. It yields the protein CAWARDGPYYGYTF.

Many counts were recorded for this clonotype. The V and J genes are TRBV20-1 and TRBJ2-7; the match to TRBD2 covers 9 bases. Trimming cost V 3 bases and J 2 bases; bases outside gene matches: 5. Looked up from germline, CDR1 is DFQATT and CDR2 is SNEGSKA (reference sequence). The CDR3 length is 14 residues. CDR3 DNA: TGCAGTGCTAGCCCGCCTAGCGGGGCCTACGAGCAGTACTTC. Its translation: CSASPPSGAYEQYF.

This clonotype was observed once. The germline gene is not matched at one end of the junction; a read error may be the cause. This sequence joins TRBV7-9 and TRBJ1-1; D gene uncertain. The length of the CDR3 is 15 residues. The V gene's germline CDR1 is SEHNR and CDR2 FQNEAQ (reference sequence). Here the CDR3 DNA reads TGTGTCAGCAGCTTATCCAACGGACCGAACACTGAAGCTTTCTTT. Amino acids: CVSSLSNGPNTEAFF.

The rearrangement links TRBV6-1 to TRBJ2-1; D perhaps matches TRBD2 (6 bases). CDR3 length equals 13 residues. The germline V gene encodes CDR1 MNHNS and CDR2 SASEGT. The germline V and J ends were trimmed by 6 bases and 5 bases, with 11 bases remaining between them. As DNA, the CDR3 is TGTGCCAGCAGGGGCCCGGGGGACAATGAGCAGTTCTTC. It yields the protein CASRGPGDNEQFF.

This clonotype has only a few counts. The V call is TRBV3-1, the J call TRBJ2-1, with D perhaps given as TRBD1 or TRBD2 (6 bases each). V gave up 1 base and J gave up 5 bases, with 12 bases separating them. The CDR3 has 15 amino acids. The germline V gene encodes CDR1 LGHDT and CDR2 YNNKEL (reference sequence). This CDR3 reads CASSQAGGVNNEQFF. CDR3 sequence (DNA): TGTGCCAGCAGCCAAGCCGGGGGCGTCAACAATGAGCAGTTCTTC.

The sample holds a few counts of this clonotype. The gene calls are TRBV18 and TRBJ2-1; possibly TRBD1 for D (6 bases). V was clipped by 6 bases and J by 6 bases, with 15 bases between them. Germline loops: CDR1 KGHSH, CDR2 LQKENI. This CDR3 is built from 14 residues. CDR3 nucleotides: TGTGCCAGCTCCCACCGGGACAAGCCCAATGAGCAGTTCTTC. It yields the protein CASSHRDKPNEQFF.

This clonotype was recorded a few times. J is TRBJ2-1 and V is TRBV2, with D hard to call. Germline V CDR1 and CDR2: SNHLY, FYNNEI. V shed 8 bases and J shed 1 base, with 12 bases lying between them. The CDR3 is 14 amino acids. CDR3 in amino acids: CASSLGQSYNEQFF. The CDR3 DNA reads as TGTGCCAGCTCCCTGGGCCAGTCCTACAATGAGCAGTTCTTC.

This clonotype was seen ten or more times. The chain couples TRBV27 to TRBJ2-6; TRBD1 might be the D (6 bases). Between the trimmed V and J ends, which lost 3 bases and 0 bases, there was a span of 12 bases. From germline, CDR1 is MNHEY and CDR2 SMNVEV (reference sequence). The CDR3 spans 17 residues. CDR3: CASSFDRTLSGANVLTF. The CDR3 DNA is TGTGCCAGCAGTTTTGACAGGACCCTCTCTGGGGCCAACGTCCTGACTTTC. Variable domain in full (rest from reference TRBV27 and TRBJ2-6): EAQVTQNPRYLITVTGKKLTVTCSQNMNHEYMSWYRQDPGLGLRQIYYSMNVEVTDKGDVPEGYKVSRKEKRNFPLILESPSPNQTSLYFCASSFDRTLSGANVLTFGAGSRLTVL.

The chain combines TRBV27 with TRBJ2-1, with 7 bases matching TRBD1. The CDR3 covers 14 residues. Germline CDR1 MNHEY, CDR2 SMNVEV (reference sequence). The V and J ends lost 4 bases and 2 bases, in that order; junction bases with no gene match: 2. The CDR3 DNA sequence: TGTGCCAGCAGTTACAGGGGTACCTACAATGAGCAGTTCTTC. Amino acid sequence: CASSYRGTYNEQFF.

This clonotype was picked up a small number of times. V is TRBV6-2 or TRBV6-3 and J is TRBJ1-1, with D unresolved. In germline, CDR1 is MNHEY, CDR2 SVGEGT. The length of the CDR3 is 15 residues. Trimming left V 2 bases short and J 5 bases short, with 15 bases between. CDR3 in amino acids: CASSYAQRGLTEAFF. The CDR3 region has the DNA TGTGCCAGCAGTTACGCCCAAAGAGGGTTAACTGAAGCTTTCTTT.

J is TRBJ2-3 and V is TRBV24-1; maybe TRBD1 (5 bases). V was clipped by 3 bases and J by 10 bases, with 13 bases between them. Germline assignment: CDR1 KGHDR and CDR2 SFDVKD. This CDR3 is 13 amino acids long. The CDR3 here is CATSDDRQIAQYF. CDR3 in DNA: TGTGCCACCAGTGATGATCGACAGATAGCGCAGTATTTT.